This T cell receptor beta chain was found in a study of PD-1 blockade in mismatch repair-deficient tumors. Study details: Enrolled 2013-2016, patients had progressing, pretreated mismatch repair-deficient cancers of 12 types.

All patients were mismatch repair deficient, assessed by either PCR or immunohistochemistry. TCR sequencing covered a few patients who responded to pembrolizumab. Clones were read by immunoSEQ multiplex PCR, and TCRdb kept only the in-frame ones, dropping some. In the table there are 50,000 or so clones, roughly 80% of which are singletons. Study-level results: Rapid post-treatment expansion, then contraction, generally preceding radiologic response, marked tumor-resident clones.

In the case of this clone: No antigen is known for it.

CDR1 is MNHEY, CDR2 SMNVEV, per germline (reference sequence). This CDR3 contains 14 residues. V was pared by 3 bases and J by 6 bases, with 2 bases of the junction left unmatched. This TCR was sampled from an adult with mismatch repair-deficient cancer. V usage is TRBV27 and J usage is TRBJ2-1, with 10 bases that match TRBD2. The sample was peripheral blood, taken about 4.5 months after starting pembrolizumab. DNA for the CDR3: TGTGCCAGCAGTTTGAGCGGGAGGGCCAATGAGCAGTTCTTC. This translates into CASSLSGRANEQFF.